The 31 T cell receptor beta chains listed next were all sequenced from one sample in a study of T cells in Graves' hyperthyroidism and ophthalmopathy. The source material, RNA transcripts, was used to amplify TCR beta CDR3 regions. The study used the HTBI primer set for a first-round RT-PCR of the TCR CDR3. TCRdb reanalysed the multiplex PCR reads using MiXCR and keeps one entry per CDR3 protein. Of 700,000 to 850,000 distinct CDR3 sequences in the sample, roughly a third were seen once. Source material: blood. These receptors were taken from a woman in her 40s with Graves' hyperthyroidism.

The V and J genes are TRBV4-3 and TRBJ1-2; perhaps TRBD1 as D (5 bases). This CDR3 has 14 amino acids. V dropped 1 base and J dropped 3 bases, with 9 bases sitting between them. Germline V CDR1 and CDR2: LGHNA, YSLEER. The CDR3 coding sequence is TGCGCCAGCAGCCAAGGACAGAATTACTATGGCTACACCTTC. It specifies CASSQGQNYYGYTF.

V gene TRBV5-4 combines with J gene TRBJ2-5; 10 positions agree with TRBD2. The germline CDR1 and CDR2 sequences are SGHNT and YYREEE (reference sequence). This CDR3 spans 15 amino acids. V was clipped by 3 bases and J by 4 bases; unmatched bases: 6. The CDR3 spells CASSWTSGKSETQYF. Written as DNA, the CDR3 is TGTGCCAGCAGCTGGACTAGCGGAAAATCAGAGACCCAGTACTTC.

This clonotype was seen ten or more times. CDR3 DNA sequence: TGCGCCAGCAGTGGGAAGTTCATGAACACTGAAGCTTTCTTT. This translates into CASSGKFMNTEAFF. This chain links TRBV10-2 with TRBJ1-1; D remains unclear. Germline V lookup: CDR1 WSHSY, CDR2 SAAADI. V lost 4 bases to trimming and J lost 0 bases, with 9 bases between them. This CDR3 contains 14 residues.

This clonotype was observed once. This may be a read error, as it is one base from a much larger clone. V is TRBV12-3 or TRBV12-4 and J is TRBJ1-1; D might be TRBD1 (5 bases). This CDR3 has 14 residues. CDR3 in DNA: TGTGCCAGCAGCGCCCCGACAGCGAACACTGAAGCTTCCTTT. This gives the protein CASSAPTANTEASF.

The chain is built from TRBV5-1 and TRBJ1-5; D is possibly TRBD1 (5 bases). Looked up from germline, CDR1 is SGHRS and CDR2 is YFSETQ. This CDR3 spans 15 amino acids. Between the trimmed V and J ends, which lost 0 bases and 5 bases, there was a span of 12 bases. CDR3 residues: CASSLDGGIDQPQHF. The CDR3 DNA reads TGCGCCAGCAGCTTGGATGGGGGAATAGATCAGCCCCAGCATTTT.

The chain recombines TRBV2 with TRBJ2-1; 9 positions agree with TRBD2. The V gene's germline CDR1 is SNHLY and CDR2 FYNNEI. V lost 3 bases to trimming and J lost 4 bases; unmatched junction nucleotides: 1. The CDR3 sequence is 14 residues long. The CDR3 region has the DNA TGTGCCAGCAGTGAGCTAGCGGGGTACAATGAGCAGTTCTTC. Translation gives CASSELAGYNEQFF.

The chain employs TRBV9 and TRBJ2-2, with no clear D. Per the germline V gene, CDR1 is SGDLS and CDR2 is YYNGEE. The CDR3 has 15 residues. V shed 3 bases and J shed 6 bases, with 15 bases lying between them. CDR3 coding DNA: TGTGCCAGCAGCGCTTCCGGGCAACCCGCCGGGGAGCTGTTTTTT. It translates to CASSASGQPAGELFF.

In this sample, this clonotype turned up once. J is TRBJ1-2 and V is TRBV7-2, with TRBD1 identical over 9 bases. The trim removed 4 bases at V and 6 bases at J, leaving 12 bases unmatched. Per germline, CDR1 SGHTA and CDR2 FQGNSA. The CDR3 contains 16 residues. This CDR3 reads CASSSTGQGLSHGYTF. The CDR3 nucleotides are TGTGCCAGCAGCTCGACGGGACAGGGTTTGAGTCATGGCTACACCTTC.

This clonotype was detected a few times. The rearrangement uses TRBV11-2 and TRBJ2-5; D unresolved. The CDR3 contains 17 residues. The germline V gene encodes CDR1 SGHAT and CDR2 FQNNGV. V lost 5 bases to trimming and J lost 2 bases, with 21 bases between them. The CDR3 is CASSHLGPLSEQETQYF. Here the CDR3 DNA reads TGTGCCAGCAGCCATCTCGGGCCACTCTCGGAACAAGAGACCCAGTACTTC.

This clonotype was picked up many times. This chain connects TRBV10-1 to TRBJ1-4, with a possible D match to TRBD1 (6 bases). The CDR3 spans 14 residues. Deletions cut 2 bases from V and 7 bases from J, with 11 bases between. Germline loops: CDR1 WNHNN, CDR2 SYGVQD (reference sequence). The CDR3 loop reads CASSEGAGAEKLFF. The DNA for the CDR3 is TGCGCCAGCAGTGAGGGTGCAGGGGCTGAAAAACTGTTTTTT.

The rearrangement uses TRBV20-1 and TRBJ1-1; unclear D gene. V was pared by 0 bases and J by 1 base, with 9 bases between. Looked up from germline, CDR1 is DFQATT and CDR2 is SNEGSKA (reference sequence). The length of the CDR3 is 14 residues. The CDR3 region has the DNA TGCAGTGCTAGAGATCTAGCGGAGAACACTGAAGCTTTCTTT. It yields the protein CSARDLAENTEAFF.

CDR3 sequence (DNA): TGTGCCAGCAGCGTGGACGGAAACTCCTACGAGCAGTACTTC. It specifies CASSVDGNSYEQYF. The chain has TRBV5-6 and TRBJ2-7, with D uncertain. Trimming removed 4 bases from V and 0 bases from J, with 11 bases in between. The CDR3 is 14 residues long. CDR1 is SGHDT and CDR2 is YYEEEE in the germline V gene.

Only a few counts were recorded for this clonotype. V usage is TRBV7-2 and J usage is TRBJ2-7, with no clear D. The DNA end is more similar to TRBJ2-1, so the J call may be wrong. The CDR3 runs 12 residues. Germline CDR1 and CDR2: SGHTA and FQGNSA. CDR3 sequence reads: CASSPSWNEQFF. DNA for the CDR3: TGTGCCAGCAGCCCCTCTTGGAATGAGCAGTTCTTC.

V usage is TRBV7-9 and J usage is TRBJ1-2; TRBD1 might be the D (5 bases). The CDR3 is 12 residues long. V was trimmed by 5 bases and J by 8 bases, leaving 12 bases between them. Germline V CDR1 and CDR2: SEHNR, FQNEAQ (reference sequence). CDR3 bases: TGTGCCAGCAGCCCCAGGGACGGGGGCTACACCTTC. This codes for CASSPRDGGYTF.

The chain links TRBV2 to TRBJ2-7, with no clear D. The better agreement between TRBJ2-1 and the DNA end casts doubt on the J call. The CDR3 consists of 15 residues. CDR1 is SNHLY, CDR2 FYNNEI, per germline. CDR3 bases: TGTGCCAGCAGTGAATCGGCTCACTCCTACAATGAGCAGTTCTTC. Its translation: CASSESAHSYNEQFF.

In this sample, this clonotype turned up a few times. The chain links TRBV6-5 to TRBJ1-2, with D tentatively TRBD1 (6 bases). Germline V CDR1 and CDR2: MNHEY, SVGAGI. Trimming pared 2 bases from V and 0 bases from J, leaving 10 bases between. This CDR3 has 15 amino acids. The CDR3 coding sequence is TGTGCCAGCAGTTACGGGGGCACAGCTAACTATGGCTACACCTTC. Translation: CASSYGGTANYGYTF.

The J gene is TRBJ1-1, the V gene TRBV28; 9 nucleotides align to TRBD1. The germline V gene has CDR1 MDHEN and CDR2 SYDVKM. V lost 6 bases and J lost 11; bases outside the gene matches: 10. This CDR3 is 13 amino acids long. Written as DNA, the CDR3 is TGTGCCAGCAGCCATTACAGGGGGCGGAATGCTTTCTTT. As protein: CASSHYRGRNAFF.

V usage is TRBV20-1 and J usage is TRBJ1-1; TRBD1 matches 8 bases. J gave up 6 bases and V 5 bases, and 5 bases lay outside the gene matches. From germline, CDR1 is DFQATT and CDR2 SNEGSKA (reference sequence). The CDR3 spans 12 residues. For the CDR3, the DNA is TGCAGTGCTGGACAGGGATTCCCTGAAGCTTTCTTT. Encoded protein: CSAGQGFPEAFF.

The chain combines TRBV4-2 with TRBJ2-3; 12 bases are shared with TRBD2. CDR1 is LGHNA, CDR2 YNFKEQ, per germline. The J segment lost 4 bases and the V segment lost 2 bases, leaving 4 bases of the junction unmatched. The CDR3 runs to 16 residues. DNA of the CDR3: TGTGCCAGCAGCCAAAACCTAGCGGGAGGGGCAGATACGCAGTATTTT. As protein: CASSQNLAGGADTQYF.

This clonotype has only a few counts. J is TRBJ2-3 and V is TRBV10-1; TRBD1 is a possible D gene (5 bases). V lost 0 bases, J lost 4 bases, and 8 bases lay in between. CDR1 and CDR2 from the germline V gene are WNHNN and SYGVQD (reference sequence). The CDR3 has 14 amino acids. For the CDR3, the DNA is TGCGCCAGCAGTGAGTCGCAGGGCTCAGATACGCAGTATTTT. It translates to CASSESQGSDTQYF.

The chain carries TRBV7-2 and TRBJ2-1, with 9 bases that match TRBD1. The last part of the DNA fits TRBJ2-7 better; the J call may be wrong. Germline V lookup: CDR1 SGHTA, CDR2 FQGNSA. This CDR3 region has 14 residues. CDR3 protein: CASSYRTGEGEQYF. The CDR3 DNA is TGTGCCAGCAGCTACAGGACAGGGGAAGGCGAGCAGTACTTC.

The table lists this clonotype with a count of one. This sequence may be a read error, since a much larger clone differs from it by one base. The chain employs TRBV7-2 and TRBJ1-3; 7 bases line up with TRBD1. CDR1 and CDR2 (germline): SGHTA, FQGNSA. The CDR3 covers 16 residues. CDR3 protein: CASSVGQVYSGNTTYF. DNA for the CDR3: TGTGCCAGCAGCGTAGGACAGGTCTACTCTGGAAACACCACATATTTT.

This clonotype has only a few counts. This chain uses TRBV11-2 with TRBJ1-1; tentative D call: TRBD1 (6 bases). Between the trimmed V and J ends, which lost 2 bases and 6 bases, there was a span of 10 bases. Germline assignment: CDR1 SGHAT and CDR2 FQNNGV. The CDR3 length is 13 residues. For the CDR3, the DNA is TGTGCCAGCAGCTTACGGGGGCGGGCTGAAGCTTTCTTT. Amino acid sequence: CASSLRGRAEAFF.

The rearrangement joins TRBV20-1 to TRBJ2-1, with 8 bases lining up with TRBD2. From germline, CDR1 is DFQATT and CDR2 SNEGSKA (reference sequence). The CDR3 has 16 amino acids. The V gene end was trimmed by 0 bases and the J gene end by 4 bases; junction bases not matched to a gene: 8. CDR3 sequence reads: CSARDRWREEYNEQFF. The CDR3 DNA follows: TGCAGTGCTAGAGATCGGTGGCGGGAGGAGTACAATGAGCAGTTCTTC.

As regards this clonotype: An end of the junction does not agree with germline; a read error may underlie this. The chain combines TRBV30 with TRBJ1-1, with a tentative D call TRBD1 (6 bases). The germline V gene encodes CDR1 GTSNPN and CDR2 SVGIG (reference sequence). CDR3 size: 10 residues. CDR3 sequence: CAWSRGEAFF. The CDR3, as DNA: TGTGCCTGGAGCAGGGGTGAAGCTTTCTTC.

The chain is built from TRBV5-4 and TRBJ2-7; possible D gene TRBD2, 5 bases. Germline V lookup: CDR1 SGHNT, CDR2 YYREEE (reference sequence). The V and J ends lost 2 bases and 5 bases respectively, with 17 bases between them. The CDR3 is made up of 15 amino acids. The CDR3 reads CASSLISLAVNEQYF. In nucleotides, the CDR3 is TGTGCCAGCAGCTTAATAAGTCTAGCTGTCAACGAGCAGTACTTC.

This clonotype was observed a few times. The chain has TRBV7-2 and TRBJ2-5, with D unclear. The CDR3 totals 13 residues. Germline assignment: CDR1 SGHTA and CDR2 FQGNSA. V lost 3 bases and J lost 3, with 8 bases in between. The CDR3: CASSLYYKETQYF. For the CDR3, the DNA is TGTGCCAGCAGCTTGTACTACAAAGAGACCCAGTACTTC.

Many counts were recorded for this clonotype. The chain is built from TRBV7-2 and TRBJ1-2; D unresolved. Germline assignment: CDR1 SGHTA and CDR2 FQGNSA. V was pared by 7 bases and J by 8 bases, with 23 bases between. This CDR3 spans 15 amino acids. For the CDR3, the DNA is TGTGCCAGCAACGAATTGGGCGTACTGGGAGAGGGCTACACCTTC. This sequence encodes CASNELGVLGEGYTF.

The chain employs TRBV24-1 and TRBJ1-4, with D possibly matching TRBD1 (5 bases). The V and J ends lost 3 bases and 5 bases respectively, with 15 bases between them. This CDR3 is built from 16 residues. Germline V gene data show CDR1 as KGHDR and CDR2 as SFDVKD. CDR3 sequence reads: CATSDASGGANEKLFF. CDR3 in DNA: TGTGCCACCAGTGATGCTAGCGGGGGTGCAAATGAAAAACTGTTTTTT.

This clonotype appeared a few times. The chain combines TRBV7-8 with TRBJ2-5, with 8 bases that match TRBD1. Germline assignment: CDR1 SGHVS and CDR2 FQNEAQ. V shed 5 bases, J shed 3 bases, and the junction held 14 bases outside the gene matches. This CDR3 region has 17 residues. CDR3 protein: CASSARLQGAGKETQYF. In DNA form, the CDR3 reads TGTGCCAGCAGCGCGAGACTTCAGGGGGCCGGGAAAGAGACCCAGTACTTC.

This clonotype was detected a few times. In DNA form, the CDR3 reads TGTGCCAGCAGCTTTCACCCAGTGAACACTGAAGCTTTCTTT. As protein: CASSFHPVNTEAFF. The genes are TRBV7-2 and TRBJ1-1; no reliable D call. The CDR3 spans 14 residues. Deletions cut 3 bases from V and 0 bases from J, with 8 bases between. CDR1 and CDR2 from the germline V gene are SGHTA and FQGNSA.